The 26 T cell receptor beta chains below come from one sample, sequenced in a study of STAT5B mutations in CD4+ large granular lymphocyte leukemia. Some clones are missing from TCRdb's copy, which holds only in-frame ones; the method was immunoSEQ multiplex PCR. Among some 41,000 clones listed, approximately 84% were seen once. The sequencing sample was made of CD4+ T cells from blood buffy coats. These TCRs come from a human donor in good health.

V gene TRBV18 combines with J gene TRBJ1-4, with a weak D call TRBD1 (6 bases). The CDR3 sequence is 15 residues long. Trimming took 3 bases from V and 0 from J, leaving 8 bases between them. Germline CDR1 reads KGHSH; CDR2 reads LQKENI. The CDR3 nucleotides read TGTGCCAGCTCACCGGACAGCGCAACTAATGAAAAACTGTTTTTT. It yields the protein CASSPDSATNEKLFF. Using reference TRBV18 and TRBJ1-4 for the parts outside the CDR3, the full variable domain is NAGVMQNPRHLVRRRGQEARLRCSPMKGHSHVYWYRQLPEEGLKFMVYLQKENIIDESGMPKERFSAEFPKEGPSILRIQQVVRGDSAAYFCASSPDSATNEKLFFGSGTQLSVL.

The chain joins TRBV29-1 to TRBJ2-3; D remains ambiguous. The CDR3 is 8 amino acids. Germline CDR1 SQVTM, CDR2 ANQGSEA. Trimming cost V 3 bases and J 9 bases, with 1 base left between them. As DNA, the CDR3 is TGCAGCGTTGACACGCAGTATTTT. It encodes CSVDTQYF.

This sequence joins TRBV4-2 and TRBJ1-6; D is undetermined. The CDR3 is made up of 16 amino acids. The germline V and J ends were trimmed by 0 bases and 5 bases, with 11 bases remaining between them. Germline V gene data show CDR1 as LGHNA and CDR2 as YNFKEQ. The CDR3 protein is CASSQDWAGDNSPLHF. The CDR3 DNA sequence: TGTGCCAGCAGCCAAGATTGGGCCGGGGATAATTCACCCCTCCACTTT.

The chain combines TRBV5-1 with TRBJ1-4; 8 bases map to TRBD1. The CDR3 covers 15 residues. Germline CDR1 and CDR2: SGHRS and YFSETQ. V shed 5 bases and J 5 bases; nucleotides not matched to a gene: 8. The CDR3 DNA sequence: TGCGCCAGCAGGTCTGCCGGGACAGGCAATGAAAAACTGTTTTTT. Translating it yields CASRSAGTGNEKLFF. Looking up the rest from reference TRBV5-1 and TRBJ1-4 gives the full variable domain: KAGVTQTPRYLIKTRGQQVTLSCSPISGHRSVSWYQQTPGQGLQFLFEYFSETQRNKGNFPGRFSGRQFSNSRSEMNVSTLELGDSALYLCASRSAGTGNEKLFFGSGTQLSVL.

CDR3 DNA sequence: TGTGCCAGCAGGGGGGAAGGGTATATATCCCAGAACACTGAAGCTTTCTTT. Amino acids: CASRGEGYISQNTEAFF. The chain is built from TRBV28 and TRBJ1-1; TRBD1 might be the D (5 bases). The germline CDR1 and CDR2 sequences are MDHEN and SYDVKM. The CDR3 totals 17 residues. Trimming cost V 6 bases and J 1 base, with 21 bases left between them. Supplemented by reference TRBV28 and TRBJ1-1, the full variable domain reads DVKVTQSSRYLVKRTGEKVFLECVQDMDHENMFWYRQDPGLGLRLIYFSYDVKMKEKGDIPEGYSVSREKKERFSLILESASTNQTSMYLCASRGEGYISQNTEAFFGQGTRLTVV.

This clone was seen once. The J gene is TRBJ2-5, the V gene TRBV11-3; D unclear. The CDR3 is 13 amino acids. V was clipped by 1 base and J by 1 base, with 4 bases between them. CDR1 SGHNT and CDR2 YENEEA come from the germline V gene. CDR3 nucleotide sequence: TGTGCCAGCAGCTTAGGTATCCAAGAGACCCAGTACTTC. Residues: CASSLGIQETQYF.

The chain combines TRBV9 with TRBJ1-5; 7 positions agree with TRBD1. From germline, CDR1 is SGDLS and CDR2 YYNGEE. V gave up 0 bases and J gave up 7 bases; unmatched junction bases: 4. CDR3 size: 14 residues. The CDR3 DNA reads TGTGCCAGCAGCGTAGGACAGGGACAACAGCCCCAGCATTTT. This sequence encodes CASSVGQGQQPQHF.

The rearrangement joins TRBV10-3 to TRBJ1-5; 8 nucleotides match TRBD1. Germline V lookup: CDR1 ENHRY, CDR2 SYGVKD. Trimming cost V 5 bases and J 2 bases; bases outside gene matches: 2. This CDR3 has 14 residues. CDR3: CAISKGQGNQPQHF. Written as DNA, the CDR3 is TGTGCCATCAGTAAGGGACAGGGCAATCAGCCCCAGCATTTT.

This chain connects TRBV7-2 to TRBJ2-5; no reliable D call. Germline V gives CDR1 SGHTA, CDR2 FQGNSA. V dropped 5 bases and J dropped 2 bases, with 12 bases sitting between them. The CDR3 has 14 amino acids. In nucleotides, the CDR3 is TGTGCCAGCAGCCTAACGTGGGATCAAGAGACCCAGTACTTC. This sequence encodes CASSLTWDQETQYF.

The rearrangement joins TRBV6-5 to TRBJ2-2, with a tentative D call TRBD2 (5 bases). Between the trimmed V and J ends, which lost 2 bases and 3 bases, there was a span of 10 bases. This CDR3 has 15 amino acids. The germline V gene has CDR1 MNHEY and CDR2 SVGAGI. The CDR3 nucleotides are TGTGCCAGCAGTTACGATTATAGCGACACCGGGGAGCTGTTTTTT. Its protein product is CASSYDYSDTGELFF.

J is TRBJ2-7 and V is TRBV11-2; D is perhaps TRBD1 (8 bases). V was shortened by 5 bases and J by 3 bases, with 17 bases between the two germline ends. Germline values: CDR1 SGHAT, CDR2 FQNNGV. The CDR3 sequence is 15 residues long. CDR3 in amino acids: CASSPWTGRDYEQYF. The CDR3 DNA reads as TGTGCCAGCAGCCCCTGGACAGGGAGGGACTACGAGCAGTACTTC.

The rearrangement uses TRBV18 and TRBJ1-5; 8 bases match TRBD1. CDR1 is KGHSH and CDR2 is LQKENI in the germline V gene. The CDR3 length is 16 residues. After removal of 3 bases from V and 5 bases from J, the junction contained 9 bases not matched to a gene. CDR3 sequence reads: CASSPETGVVYQPQHF. Written as DNA, the CDR3 is TGTGCCAGCTCACCTGAGACAGGGGTAGTGTATCAGCCCCAGCATTTT.

The rearrangement uses TRBV5-6 and TRBJ1-3; D gene unclear. Germline V CDR1 and CDR2: SGHDT, YYEEEE. This CDR3 has 15 residues. Deletions cut 3 bases from V and 0 bases from J, with 10 bases between. The CDR3 region is CASSSFSSSGNTIYF. CDR3 bases: TGTGCCAGCAGCTCGTTTAGCTCCTCTGGAAACACCATATATTTT. Complete variable domain (other parts from reference TRBV5-6 and TRBJ1-3): DAGVTQSPTHLIKTRGQQVTLRCSPKSGHDTVSWYQQALGQGPQFIFQYYEEEERQRGNFPDRFSGHQFPNYSSELNVNALLLGDSALYLCASSSFSSSGNTIYFGEGSWLTVV.

This rearrangement joins TRBV6-5 to TRBJ2-5; no firm D call. The CDR3 runs 13 residues. Looked up from germline, CDR1 is MNHEY and CDR2 is SVGAGI. Trimming removed 2 bases at V and 11 bases at J, with 15 bases between. The CDR3 is CASSYRALKEQYF. The CDR3 DNA is TGTGCCAGCAGTTACCGGGCTCTGAAAGAGCAGTACTTC.

The CDR3 loop reads CASSEMGREVFSYTF. The CDR3 DNA is TGTGCCAGCAGTGAAATGGGGAGGGAGGTGTTTAGCTACACCTTC. The chain uses TRBV6-1 and TRBJ1-2; D uncertain. This CDR3 is built from 15 residues. V was trimmed by 2 bases and J by 9 bases, leaving 19 bases between them. Germline CDR1 MNHNS, CDR2 SASEGT.

The chain recombines TRBV9 with TRBJ2-1; 15 bases align to TRBD2. Trimming took 4 bases from V and 6 from J; bases not matched to a gene: 17. The V gene's germline CDR1 is SGDLS and CDR2 YYNGEE. This CDR3 contains 20 residues. In nucleotides, the CDR3 is TGTGCCAGCAGCACCCGGACTAGCGGGGGGGCCAGATTCTCCCGCAATGAGCAGTTCTTC. It translates to CASSTRTSGGARFSRNEQFF. Together with reference TRBV9 and TRBJ2-1, the CDR3 gives the full variable domain: DSGVTQTPKHLITATGQRVTLRCSPRSGDLSVYWYQQSLDQGLQFLIQYYNGEERAKGNILERFSAQQFPDLHSELNLSSLELGDSALYFCASSTRTSGGARFSRNEQFFGPGTRLTVL.

V gene TRBV30 combines with J gene TRBJ2-2; 8 nucleotides align to TRBD1. Germline CDR1 reads GTSNPN; CDR2 reads SVGIG (reference sequence). CDR3 size: 15 residues. The V segment lost 2 bases and the J segment 3 bases; nucleotides outside the gene matches: 5. The CDR3 reads CAWSKNRGDTGELFF. CDR3 sequence (DNA): TGTGCCTGGAGTAAAAACAGGGGGGACACCGGGGAGCTGTTTTTT.

With respect to this clone: Other DNA sequences in the same sample also yield this CDR3. The chain couples TRBV7-3 to TRBJ2-2, with 9 bases matching TRBD1. The CDR3 consists of 15 residues. Germline CDR1 is SGHTA and CDR2 is FQGTGA. V was clipped by 2 bases and J by 5 bases; unmatched bases: 3. The CDR3 DNA reads as TGTGCCAGCAGCTTACAGGGACAGGGTACCGGGGAGCTGTTTTTT. Protein sequence: CASSLQGQGTGELFF.

The chain joins TRBV19 to TRBJ2-7, with D perhaps TRBD2 (5 bases). Trimming shortened V by 5 bases and J by 5 bases, and 25 bases separated the two germline ends. The CDR3 length is 17 residues. The germline V gene has CDR1 LNHDA and CDR2 SQIVND (reference sequence). CDR3 coding DNA: TGTGCCAGTAGTTTCCCGGGATATATTCCCCTTTGGGACGAGCAGTACTTC. Translating it yields CASSFPGYIPLWDEQYF.

The chain has TRBV6-1 and TRBJ1-1, with a weak D call TRBD1 (6 bases). The V end was cut by 6 bases, the J end by 0 bases, with 8 bases between. CDR1 MNHNS and CDR2 SASEGT come from the germline V gene. The CDR3 runs to 13 residues. The CDR3 DNA reads as TGTGCCAGCAGAGGACAGCTGAACACTGAAGCTTTCTTT. Its translation is CASRGQLNTEAFF.

The chain links TRBV2 to TRBJ1-5; TRBD1 is a possible D gene (5 bases). V dropped 7 bases and J dropped 3 bases, with 16 bases sitting between them. CDR1 and CDR2 from the germline V gene are SNHLY and FYNNEI. The CDR3 loop spans 15 amino acids. The CDR3 bases are TGTGCCAGCACCCTCCAGGGTGATTTCAATCAGCCCCAGCATTTT. It specifies CASTLQGDFNQPQHF.

Only a few counts were recorded for this clone. V is TRBV4-2 and J is TRBJ1-2; 9 positions agree with TRBD1. Germline CDR1 is LGHNA and CDR2 is YNFKEQ. After removal of 0 bases from V and 3 bases from J, the junction contained 5 bases not matched to a gene. CDR3 length: 16 amino acids. The DNA of the CDR3 is TGTGCCAGCAGCCAAGACCCCTGGACAGGGGACTATGGCTACACCTTC. Encoded protein: CASSQDPWTGDYGYTF.

The CDR3 bases are TGTGCCAGCAGCTTAGCGCACAGTCTCTACGAGCAGTACTTC. It is translated as CASSLAHSLYEQYF. The chain combines TRBV7-8 with TRBJ2-7; no clear D gene. There are 14 residues in the CDR3. V was cut by 0 bases and J by 3 bases, with 9 bases left in between. Looked up from germline, CDR1 is SGHVS and CDR2 is FQNEAQ.

V is TRBV4-3 and J is TRBJ1-3; no firm D call. V gave up 0 bases and J gave up 0 bases, with 12 bases separating them. Germline CDR1 LGHNA, CDR2 YSLEER. This CDR3 is 17 amino acids long. The CDR3 nucleotides are TGCGCCAGCAGCCAAGATCATTTGGCAGCCTCTGGAAACACCATATATTTT. Protein: CASSQDHLAASGNTIYF.

The chain combines TRBV9 with TRBJ1-4, with 7 bases identical to TRBD1. Trimming cost V 3 bases and J 3 bases; bases outside gene matches: 2. CDR1 SGDLS and CDR2 YYNGEE come from the germline V gene. The CDR3 has 14 amino acids. The CDR3 DNA reads as TGTGCCAGCAGCGGGCAGGGGGCTAATGAAAAACTGTTTTTT. Amino acid sequence: CASSGQGANEKLFF.

This clone was seen a handful of times. The chain links TRBV18 to TRBJ1-5; no clear D gene. The V and J ends lost 2 bases and 3 bases respectively, with 8 bases between them. CDR3 length: 14 amino acids. Germline values: CDR1 KGHSH, CDR2 LQKENI. CDR3 residues: CASSPTGDNQPQHF. In nucleotides, the CDR3 is TGTGCCAGCTCACCAACGGGTGACAATCAGCCCCAGCATTTT. The full variable domain, its missing parts supplied by reference TRBV18 and TRBJ1-5, is NAGVMQNPRHLVRRRGQEARLRCSPMKGHSHVYWYRQLPEEGLKFMVYLQKENIIDESGMPKERFSAEFPKEGPSILRIQQVVRGDSAAYFCASSPTGDNQPQHFGDGTRLSIL.